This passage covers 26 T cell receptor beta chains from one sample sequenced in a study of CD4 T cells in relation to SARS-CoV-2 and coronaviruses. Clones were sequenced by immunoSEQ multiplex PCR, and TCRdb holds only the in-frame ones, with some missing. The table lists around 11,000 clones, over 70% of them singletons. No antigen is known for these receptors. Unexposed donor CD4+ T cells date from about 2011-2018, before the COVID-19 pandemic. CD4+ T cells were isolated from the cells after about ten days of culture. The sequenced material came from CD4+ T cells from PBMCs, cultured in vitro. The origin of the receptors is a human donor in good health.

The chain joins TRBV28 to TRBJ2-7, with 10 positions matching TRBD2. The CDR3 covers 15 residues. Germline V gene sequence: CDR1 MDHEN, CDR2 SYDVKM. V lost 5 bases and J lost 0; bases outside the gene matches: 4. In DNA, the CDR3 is TGTGCCAGCAGTAGCGGGAGGGCCAGCTCCTACGAGCAGTACTTC. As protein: CASSSGRASSYEQYF.

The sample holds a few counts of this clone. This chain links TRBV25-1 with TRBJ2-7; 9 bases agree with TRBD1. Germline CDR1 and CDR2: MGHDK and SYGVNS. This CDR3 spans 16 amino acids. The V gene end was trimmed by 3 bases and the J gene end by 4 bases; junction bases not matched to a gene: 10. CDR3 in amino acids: CASSDSTGTGWYEQYF. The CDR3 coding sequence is TGTGCCAGCAGTGACTCAACCGGGACAGGGTGGTACGAGCAGTACTTC.

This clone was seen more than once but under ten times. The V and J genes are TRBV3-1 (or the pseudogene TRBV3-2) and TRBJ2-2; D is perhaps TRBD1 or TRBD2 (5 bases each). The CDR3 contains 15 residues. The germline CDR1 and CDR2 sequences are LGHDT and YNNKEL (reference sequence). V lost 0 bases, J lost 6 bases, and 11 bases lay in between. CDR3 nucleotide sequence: TGTGCCAGCAGCCAAGATCCGAGGGACCCCGGGGAGCTGTTTTTT. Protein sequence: CASSQDPRDPGELFF.

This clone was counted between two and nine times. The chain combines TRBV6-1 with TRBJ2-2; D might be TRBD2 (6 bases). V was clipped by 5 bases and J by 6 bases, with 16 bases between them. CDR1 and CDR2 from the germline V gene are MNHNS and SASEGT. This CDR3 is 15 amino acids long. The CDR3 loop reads CASSTSRGKAGELFF. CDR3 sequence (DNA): TGTGCCAGCAGTACCTCCCGCGGGAAGGCCGGGGAGCTGTTTTTT.

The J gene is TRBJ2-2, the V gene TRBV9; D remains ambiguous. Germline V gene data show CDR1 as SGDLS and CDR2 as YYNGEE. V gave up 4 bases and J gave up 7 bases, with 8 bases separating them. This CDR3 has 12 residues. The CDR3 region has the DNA TGTGCCAGCAGCCCCCAGGTCGGGGAGCTGTTTTTT. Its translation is CASSPQVGELFF.

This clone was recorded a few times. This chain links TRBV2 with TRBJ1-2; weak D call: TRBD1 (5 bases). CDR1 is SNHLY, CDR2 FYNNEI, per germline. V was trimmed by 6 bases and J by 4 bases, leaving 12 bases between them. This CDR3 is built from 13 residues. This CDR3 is CASRNSGSYGYTF. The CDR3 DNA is TGTGCCAGCAGGAATTCAGGGTCCTATGGCTACACCTTC.

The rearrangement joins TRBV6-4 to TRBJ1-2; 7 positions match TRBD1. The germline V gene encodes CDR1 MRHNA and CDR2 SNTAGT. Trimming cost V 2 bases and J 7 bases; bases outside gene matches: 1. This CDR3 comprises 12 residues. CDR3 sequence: CASSDNRGGYTF. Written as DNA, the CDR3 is TGTGCCAGCAGTGACAACAGGGGTGGCTACACCTTC.

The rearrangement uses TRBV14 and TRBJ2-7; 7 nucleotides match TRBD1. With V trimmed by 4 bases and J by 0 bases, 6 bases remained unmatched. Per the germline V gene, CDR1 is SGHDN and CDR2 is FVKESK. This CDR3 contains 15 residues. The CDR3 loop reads CASSLRQGGSYEQYF. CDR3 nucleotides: TGTGCCAGCAGCCTCAGACAGGGTGGCTCCTACGAGCAGTACTTC.

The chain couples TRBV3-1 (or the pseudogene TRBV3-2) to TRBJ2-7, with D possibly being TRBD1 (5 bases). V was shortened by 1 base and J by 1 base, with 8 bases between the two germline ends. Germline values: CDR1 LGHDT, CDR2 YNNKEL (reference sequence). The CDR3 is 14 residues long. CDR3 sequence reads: CASSQGSGSYEQYF. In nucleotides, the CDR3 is TGTGCCAGCAGCCAAGGGTCAGGGTCCTACGAGCAGTACTTC.

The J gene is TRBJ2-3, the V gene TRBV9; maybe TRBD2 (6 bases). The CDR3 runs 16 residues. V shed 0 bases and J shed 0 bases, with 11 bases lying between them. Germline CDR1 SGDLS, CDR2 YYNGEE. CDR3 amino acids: CASSVGGDLSTDTQYF. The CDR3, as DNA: TGTGCCAGCAGCGTAGGGGGGGATCTCAGCACAGATACGCAGTATTTT. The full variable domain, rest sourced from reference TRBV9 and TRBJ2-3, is DSGVTQTPKHLITATGQRVTLRCSPRSGDLSVYWYQQSLDQGLQFLIQYYNGEERAKGNILERFSAQQFPDLHSELNLSSLELGDSALYFCASSVGGDLSTDTQYFGPGTRLTVL.

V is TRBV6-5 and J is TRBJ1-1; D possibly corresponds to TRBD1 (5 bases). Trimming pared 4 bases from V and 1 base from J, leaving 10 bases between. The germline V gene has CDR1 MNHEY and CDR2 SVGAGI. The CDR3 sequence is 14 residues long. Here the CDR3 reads CASSFRVSNTEAFF. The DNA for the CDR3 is TGTGCCAGCAGTTTCAGGGTCTCGAACACTGAAGCTTTCTTT.

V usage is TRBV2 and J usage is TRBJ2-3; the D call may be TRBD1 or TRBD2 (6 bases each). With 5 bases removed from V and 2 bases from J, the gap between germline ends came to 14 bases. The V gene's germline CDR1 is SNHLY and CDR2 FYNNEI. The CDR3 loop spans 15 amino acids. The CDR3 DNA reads TGTGCCAGCAGTCCTCCGAGGGGGGACACAGATACGCAGTATTTT. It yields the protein CASSPPRGDTDTQYF.

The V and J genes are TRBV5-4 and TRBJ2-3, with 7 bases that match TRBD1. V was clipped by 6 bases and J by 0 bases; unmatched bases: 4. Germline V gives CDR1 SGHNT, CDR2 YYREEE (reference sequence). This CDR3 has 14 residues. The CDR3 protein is CASNKDRSTDTQYF. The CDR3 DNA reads TGTGCCAGCAACAAGGACAGGAGCACAGATACGCAGTATTTT. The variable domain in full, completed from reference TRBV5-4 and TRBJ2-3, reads ETGVTQSPTHLIKTRGQQVTLRCSSQSGHNTVSWYQQALGQGPQFIFQYYREEENGRGNFPPRFSGLQFPNYSSELNVNALELDDSALYLCASNKDRSTDTQYFGPGTRLTVL.

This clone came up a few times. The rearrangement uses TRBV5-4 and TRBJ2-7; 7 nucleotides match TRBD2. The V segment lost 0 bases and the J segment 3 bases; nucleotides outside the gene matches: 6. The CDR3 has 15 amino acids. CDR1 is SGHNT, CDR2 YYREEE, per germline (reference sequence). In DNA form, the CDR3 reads TGTGCCAGCAGCTTGGGGCCTAGCGGAAGCTACGAGCAGTACTTC. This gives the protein CASSLGPSGSYEQYF.

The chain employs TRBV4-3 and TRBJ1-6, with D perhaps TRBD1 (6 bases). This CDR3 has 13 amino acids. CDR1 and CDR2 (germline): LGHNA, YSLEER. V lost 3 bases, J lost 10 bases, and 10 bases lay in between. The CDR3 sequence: CASSQTGESPLHF. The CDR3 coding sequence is TGCGCCAGCAGCCAGACAGGAGAATCACCCCTCCACTTT.

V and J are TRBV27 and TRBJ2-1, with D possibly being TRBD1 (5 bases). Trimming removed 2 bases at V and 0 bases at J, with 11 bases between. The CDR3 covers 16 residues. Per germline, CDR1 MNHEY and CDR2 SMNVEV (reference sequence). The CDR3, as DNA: TGTGCCAGCAGTTTAGCGACAGCGAGCTCCTACAATGAGCAGTTCTTC. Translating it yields CASSLATASSYNEQFF.

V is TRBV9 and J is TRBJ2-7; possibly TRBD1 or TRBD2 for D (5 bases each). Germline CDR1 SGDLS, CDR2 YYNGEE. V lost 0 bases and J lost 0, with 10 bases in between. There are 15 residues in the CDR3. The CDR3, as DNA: TGTGCCAGCAGCGTAGGATCCGGGGCCTCCTACGAGCAGTACTTC. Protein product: CASSVGSGASYEQYF.

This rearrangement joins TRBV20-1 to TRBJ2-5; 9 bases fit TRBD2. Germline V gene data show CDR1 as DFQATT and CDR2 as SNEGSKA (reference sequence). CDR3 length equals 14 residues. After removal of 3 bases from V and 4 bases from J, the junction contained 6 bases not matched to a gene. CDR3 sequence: CSASLRGGLETQYF. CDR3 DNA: TGCAGTGCTAGTTTGCGGGGGGGCCTAGAGACCCAGTACTTC.

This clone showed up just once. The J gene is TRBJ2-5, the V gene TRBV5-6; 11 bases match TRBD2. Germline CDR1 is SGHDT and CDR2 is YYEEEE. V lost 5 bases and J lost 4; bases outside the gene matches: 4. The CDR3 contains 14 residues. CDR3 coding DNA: TGTGCCAGCAGGGTACTAGCGGGGGCAGAGACCCAGTACTTC. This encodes CASRVLAGAETQYF.

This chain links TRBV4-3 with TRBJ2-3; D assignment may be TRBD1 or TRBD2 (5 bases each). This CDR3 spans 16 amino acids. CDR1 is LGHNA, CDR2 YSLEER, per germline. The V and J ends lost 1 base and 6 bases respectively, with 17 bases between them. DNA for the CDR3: TGCGCCAGCAGCCAAGGTGGGACCGCTACGTGGGATACGCAGTATTTT. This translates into CASSQGGTATWDTQYF.

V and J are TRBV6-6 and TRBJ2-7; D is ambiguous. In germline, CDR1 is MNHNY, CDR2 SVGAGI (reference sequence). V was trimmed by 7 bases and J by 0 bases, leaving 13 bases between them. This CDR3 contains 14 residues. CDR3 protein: CASTETWVSYEQYF. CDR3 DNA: TGTGCCAGCACCGAAACTTGGGTCTCCTACGAGCAGTACTTC.

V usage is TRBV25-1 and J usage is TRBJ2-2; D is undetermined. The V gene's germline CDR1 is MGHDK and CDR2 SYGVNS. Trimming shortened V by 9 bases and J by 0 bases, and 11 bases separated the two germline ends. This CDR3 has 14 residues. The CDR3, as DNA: TGTGCCAGAACCTGGGCAGCGAACACCGGGGAGCTGTTTTTT. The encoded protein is CARTWAANTGELFF.

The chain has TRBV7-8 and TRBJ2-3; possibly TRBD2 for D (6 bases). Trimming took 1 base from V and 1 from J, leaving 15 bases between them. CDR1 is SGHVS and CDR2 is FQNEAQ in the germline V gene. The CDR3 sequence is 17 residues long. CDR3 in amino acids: CASSLVTGVRGTDTQYF. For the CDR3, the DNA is TGTGCCAGCAGCTTAGTAACGGGAGTTAGGGGCACAGATACGCAGTATTTT.

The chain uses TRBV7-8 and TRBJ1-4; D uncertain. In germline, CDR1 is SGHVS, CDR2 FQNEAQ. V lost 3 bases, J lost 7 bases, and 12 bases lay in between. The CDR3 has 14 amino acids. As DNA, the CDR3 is TGTGCCAGCAGCTTCTCCCCGGGTCGTGAAAAACTGTTTTTT. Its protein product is CASSFSPGREKLFF.

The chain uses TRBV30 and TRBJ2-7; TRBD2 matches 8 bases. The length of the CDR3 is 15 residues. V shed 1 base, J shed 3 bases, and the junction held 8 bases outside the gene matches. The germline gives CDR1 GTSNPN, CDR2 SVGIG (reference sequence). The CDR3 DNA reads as TGTGCCTGGAGTGGCGGGAGCGGGAGTTACTACGAGCAGTACTTC. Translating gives CAWSGGSGSYYEQYF. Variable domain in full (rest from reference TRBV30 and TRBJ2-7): SQTIHQWPATLVQPVGSPLSLECTVEGTSNPNLYWYRQAAGRGLQLLFYSVGIGQISSEVPQNLSASRPQDRQFILSSKKLLLSDSGFYLCAWSGGSGSYYEQYFGPGTRLTVT.

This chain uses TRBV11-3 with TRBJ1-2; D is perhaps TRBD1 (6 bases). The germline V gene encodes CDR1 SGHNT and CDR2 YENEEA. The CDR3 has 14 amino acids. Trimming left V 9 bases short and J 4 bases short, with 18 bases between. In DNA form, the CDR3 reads TGTGCCAGGCCCTCCGGACAGCGGATCTATGGCTACACCTTC. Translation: CARPSGQRIYGYTF.